This entry lists 14 T cell receptor beta chains sequenced from one sample in a study of T cell repertoires in cytomegalovirus infection. Antigens of these TCRs are unknown. Using its own MiXCR run on the reads, TCRdb lists one record per CDR3 protein. The repertoire holds about 340,000 distinct CDR3 sequences, with roughly 28% as singletons. Source: cultured PBMCs, taken from culture after CMV antigen stimulation. The receptors shown here come from a human donor in good health (CMV status not recorded). Some clones in this sample may be carry-over from other donors' samples.

The J gene is TRBJ2-3, the V gene TRBV5-1; possibly TRBD1 for D (5 bases). The germline V and J ends were trimmed by 3 bases and 4 bases, with 18 bases remaining between them. CDR1 and CDR2 from the germline V gene are SGHRS and YFSETQ. The CDR3 has 16 residues. CDR3 in amino acids: CASSSETHIRADTQYF. CDR3 nucleotides: TGCGCCAGCAGCTCCGAAACTCACATCAGGGCAGATACGCAGTATTTT.

On this clonotype: The junction departs from germline at one end; a sequencing error may be responsible. The V and J genes are TRBV5-3 and TRBJ1-4, with D uncertain. TRBV5-3 belongs to the ORF category, with a function that is uncertain. CDR3 size: 14 residues. The CDR3 spells CASSFDPGLSKLFF. The CDR3 DNA reads as TGTGCCAGCAGCTTCGATCCAGGCCTTTCAAAACTGTTTTTT.

This clonotype was counted a few times. DNA of the CDR3: TGTGCCAGCAGTTACACGACCAAAAACGCCTACTCTGGAAACACCATATATTTT. Its translation is CASSYTTKNAYSGNTIYF. V and J are TRBV6-6 and TRBJ1-3; no definite D call. The CDR3 consists of 18 residues. CDR1 is MNHNY and CDR2 is SVGAGI in the germline V gene (reference sequence). Trimming stripped 2 bases from V and 0 bases from J, with 17 bases between.

The table lists this clonotype with a count of one. The J gene is TRBJ1-2, the V gene TRBV27, with D possibly TRBD1 on 5 matching bases. Per germline, CDR1 MNHEY and CDR2 SMNVEV (reference sequence). The V end was cut by 6 bases, the J end by 2 bases, with 10 bases between. The CDR3 contains 13 residues. The CDR3 nucleotides are TGTGCCAGCAGGACTAGACAGAACTATGGCTACACCTTC. Protein sequence: CASRTRQNYGYTF.

In this sample, this clonotype turned up a few times. This chain uses TRBV10-3 with TRBJ1-1; weak D call: TRBD1 (6 bases). CDR3 size: 13 residues. CDR1 is ENHRY and CDR2 is SYGVKD in the germline V gene. Trimming left V 6 bases short and J 6 bases short, with 14 bases between. The CDR3 DNA reads as TGTGCCATCAGAGTCAGGGGCAGGGCTGAAGCTTTCTTT. This gives the protein CAIRVRGRAEAFF.

This rearrangement joins TRBV11-3 to TRBJ2-3; D possibly corresponds to TRBD2 (7 bases). The germline CDR1 and CDR2 sequences are SGHNT and YENEEA. Trimming shortened V by 5 bases and J by 1 base, and 16 bases separated the two germline ends. This CDR3 spans 16 amino acids. In nucleotides, the CDR3 is TGTGCCAGCAGCCCGCTCCGGGGGGCGCGCACAGATACGCAGTATTTT. Protein: CASSPLRGARTDTQYF.

The CDR3 sequence: CASSRTASYTEAFF. The CDR3 nucleotides are TGTGCCAGCAGCCGGACAGCCAGTTACACTGAAGCTTTCTTT. The V and J genes are TRBV5-6 and TRBJ1-1, with a tentative D call TRBD1 (6 bases). The germline V gene encodes CDR1 SGHDT and CDR2 YYEEEE. The CDR3 covers 14 residues. The ends were cut back, 4 bases at V and 3 bases at J, with 13 bases in the middle.

This clonotype has a handful of counts. The chain has TRBV5-6 and TRBJ1-5; D unresolved. From germline, CDR1 is SGHDT and CDR2 YYEEEE. Deletions cut 5 bases from V and 5 bases from J, with 14 bases between. This CDR3 contains 14 residues. CDR3 protein: CASSHVGLDQPQHF. CDR3 nucleotide sequence: TGTGCCAGCAGTCATGTCGGGTTGGATCAGCCCCAGCATTTT.

This clonotype was detected only a few times. The J gene is TRBJ1-6, the V gene TRBV6-5; 7 bases map to TRBD1. The V and J ends lost 5 bases and 8 bases, in that order; junction bases with no gene match: 12. Germline-derived CDR1 and CDR2 are MNHEY and SVGAGI. The CDR3 extends over 16 amino acids. CDR3 nucleotide sequence: TGTGCCAGCAGTATTCCCCACAGGGGCGAGTATTCACCCCTCCACTTT. Encoded protein: CASSIPHRGEYSPLHF.

This chain joins TRBV5-3 and TRBJ1-2; D ambiguous. TRBV5-3 is reported as an ORF; its role is uncertain. The CDR3 extends over 14 amino acids. V was trimmed by 2 bases and J by 2 bases, leaving 10 bases between them. CDR3 nucleotides: TGTGCCAGAAGCTTAAAGGCCAGGAACTATGGCTACACCTTC. Protein product: CARSLKARNYGYTF.

This clonotype has only a few counts. The V and J genes are TRBV18 and TRBJ1-1; D might be TRBD1 (5 bases). Trimming shortened V by 4 bases and J by 3 bases, and 9 bases separated the two germline ends. Looked up from germline, CDR1 is KGHSH and CDR2 is LQKENI. The CDR3 covers 13 residues. The CDR3 protein is CASSQGKDTEAFF. The DNA of the CDR3 is TGTGCCAGCTCACAGGGGAAGGACACTGAAGCTTTCTTT.

The DNA for the CDR3 is TGTGCCAGCAGCCAGGACGGCTTCAATGAGCAGTTCTTC. Amino acid sequence: CASSQDGFNEQFF. The chain employs TRBV7-3 and TRBJ2-1; no clear D. The germline gives CDR1 SGHTA, CDR2 FQGTGA. With 5 bases removed from V and 6 bases from J, the gap between germline ends came to 11 bases. The CDR3 has 13 amino acids.

In this sample, this clonotype turned up a few times. The CDR3 region is CASSLGGTRRGAKPEAFF. In DNA, the CDR3 is TGTGCCAGCAGCTTAGGAGGGACCCGGAGGGGCGCAAAACCTGAAGCTTTCTTT. The rearrangement joins TRBV7-6 to TRBJ1-1, with D maybe TRBD1 (5 bases). Trimming took 1 base from V and 6 from J, leaving 24 bases between them. The length of the CDR3 is 18 residues. Per germline, CDR1 SGHVS and CDR2 FNYEAQ.

The rearrangement uses TRBV12-3 or TRBV12-4 and TRBJ2-1, with a possible D match to TRBD2 (5 bases). The V gene lost 10 bases and the J gene lost 7 bases, with 20 bases spanning the gap. The CDR3 spans 14 residues. This CDR3 is CATNLGARRNEQFF. DNA for the CDR3: TGTGCCACAAACCTGGGCGCTAGGAGGAATGAGCAGTTCTTC.